This T cell receptor (beta chain) was obtained from a study of blood T cell repertoires in COVID-19. As for the study in general: Sites across the United States, Italy and Spain contributed samples from acute and convalescent COVID-19. From T cells, B-cell-depleted T cells, or PBMCs came the material, which was cDNA or gDNA.

This clone has just one count. This CDR3 region has 14 residues. Trimming left V 3 bases short and J 3 bases short, with 11 bases between. Germline lookup yields CDR1 SGDLS and CDR2 YYNGEE. Enrolled during active infection, Seattle patients were then followed longitudinally. Under the authors' procedure: Scientists estimated how many nucleated cells there were by amplifying reference gene primers. Method: immunoSEQ multiplex PCR; TCRdb's copy keeps in-frame clones and lacks some. V and J calls and clone size are given by that table; D and trimming were obtained from the DNA. The data show fewer than 350,000 clones, 75% to 95% seen once.

The chain carries TRBV9 and TRBJ2-3, with D perhaps matching TRBD1 (6 bases). The receptor was isolated from a woman in her twenties or thirties with COVID-19, enrolled during active disease. The specimen sequenced was peripheral blood. CDR3 amino acids: CASSETGWTDTQYF. For the CDR3, the DNA is TGTGCCAGCAGCGAAACAGGGTGGACAGATACGCAGTATTTT. Full variable domain (missing parts from reference TRBV9 and TRBJ2-3): DSGVTQTPKHLITATGQRVTLRCSPRSGDLSVYWYQQSLDQGLQFLIQYYNGEERAKGNILERFSAQQFPDLHSELNLSSLELGDSALYFCASSETGWTDTQYFGPGTRLTVL.